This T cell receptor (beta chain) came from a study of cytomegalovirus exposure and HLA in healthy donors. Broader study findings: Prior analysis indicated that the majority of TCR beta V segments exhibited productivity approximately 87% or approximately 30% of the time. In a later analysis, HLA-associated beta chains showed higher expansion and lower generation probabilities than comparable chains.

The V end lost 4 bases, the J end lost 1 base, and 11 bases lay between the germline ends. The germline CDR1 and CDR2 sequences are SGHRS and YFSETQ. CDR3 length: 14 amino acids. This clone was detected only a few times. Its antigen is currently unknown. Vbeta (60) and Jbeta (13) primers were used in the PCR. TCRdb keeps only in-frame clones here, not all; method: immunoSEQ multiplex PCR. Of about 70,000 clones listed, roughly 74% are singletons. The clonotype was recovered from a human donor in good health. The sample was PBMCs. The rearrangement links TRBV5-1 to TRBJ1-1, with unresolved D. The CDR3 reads CASSRVRSNTEAFF. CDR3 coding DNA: TGCGCCAGCAGCCGGGTGCGATCGAACACTGAAGCTTTCTTT.